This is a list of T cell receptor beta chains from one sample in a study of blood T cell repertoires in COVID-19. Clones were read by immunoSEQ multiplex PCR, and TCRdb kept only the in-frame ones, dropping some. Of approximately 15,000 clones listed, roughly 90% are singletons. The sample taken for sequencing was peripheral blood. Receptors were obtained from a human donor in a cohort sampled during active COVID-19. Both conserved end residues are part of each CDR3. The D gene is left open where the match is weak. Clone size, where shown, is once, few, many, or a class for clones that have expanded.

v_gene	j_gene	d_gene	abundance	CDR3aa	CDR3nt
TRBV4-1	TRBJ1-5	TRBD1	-	CASSQDGPGGTQPQHF	TGCGCCAGCAGCCAAGACGGTCCAGGGGGCACTCAGCCCCAGCATTTT
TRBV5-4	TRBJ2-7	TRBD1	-	CASSLGSQGAYEQYF	TGTGCCAGCAGCTTAGGAAGTCAGGGGGCCTACGAGCAGTACTTC
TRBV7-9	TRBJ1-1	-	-	CASSLGAVEAFF	TGTGCCAGCAGCTTAGGGGCAGTTGAAGCTTTCTTT
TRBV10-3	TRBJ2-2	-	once	CAISDGSPSNTGELFF	TGTGCCATCAGTGACGGGTCGCCATCGAACACCGGGGAGCTGTTTTTT
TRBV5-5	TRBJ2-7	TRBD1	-	CASSPGTAPSYEQYF	TGTGCCAGCAGCCCCGGGACAGCCCCCTCCTACGAGCAGTACTTC
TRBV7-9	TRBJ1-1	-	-	CASSRDINGQAFF	TGTGCCAGCAGTCGGGACATTAATGGCCAAGCTTTCTTT
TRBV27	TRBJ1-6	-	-	CASSLYPVTYNSPLHF	TGTGCCAGCAGTTTATATCCGGTGACCTATAATTCACCCCTCCACTTT
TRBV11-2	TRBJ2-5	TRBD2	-	CASSSQGAGTPSQYF	TGTGCCAGCAGCTCCCAGGGAGCGGGGACCCCCTCCCAGTACTTC
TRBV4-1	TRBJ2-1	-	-	CASSQDGSAGASPSYNEQFF	TGCGCCAGCAGCCAAGATGGATCGGCGGGGGCATCGCCCTCCTACAATGAGCAGTTCTTC
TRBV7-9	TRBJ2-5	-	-	CASSQAGASETQYF	TGTGCCAGCAGCCAAGCAGGGGCTTCGGAGACCCAGTACTTC
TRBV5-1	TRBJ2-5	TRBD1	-	CASSRGTAQETQYF	TGCGCCAGCAGCCGAGGGACAGCCCAAGAGACCCAGTACTTC
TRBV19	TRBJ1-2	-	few	CASSSDKAKYGYTF	TGTGCCAGTAGTTCCGACAAGGCGAAATATGGCTACACCTTC
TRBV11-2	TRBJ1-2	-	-	CASSLAAGAVYGYTF	TGTGCCAGCAGCTTAGCGGCGGGGGCCGTCTATGGCTACACCTTC
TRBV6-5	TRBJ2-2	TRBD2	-	CASARGGANTGELFF	TGTGCCAGCGCTCGCGGGGGGGCGAACACCGGGGAGCTGTTTTTT
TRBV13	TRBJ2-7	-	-	CASSLVGEGYEQYF	TGTGCCAGCAGCTTAGTGGGCGAAGGCTACGAGCAGTACTTC
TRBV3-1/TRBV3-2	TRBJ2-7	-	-	CASSQGRRADEQYF	TGTGCCAGCAGCCAAGGTAGGCGGGCTGACGAGCAGTACTTC
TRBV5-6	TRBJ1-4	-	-	CASSPDSGTNEKLFF	TGTGCCAGCAGCCCGGACTCCGGGACTAATGAAAAACTGTTTTTT
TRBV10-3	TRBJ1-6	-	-	CAISPGNSPLHF	TGTGCCATCAGCCCGGGTAATTCACCCCTCCACTTT
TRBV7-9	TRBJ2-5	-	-	CASSLDSEETQYF	TGTGCCAGCAGCTTAGATAGCGAAGAGACCCAGTACTTC
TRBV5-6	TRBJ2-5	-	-	CASSLAGSGGEETQYF	TGTGCCAGCAGCTTGGCCGGTTCGGGCGGGGAAGAGACCCAGTACTTC
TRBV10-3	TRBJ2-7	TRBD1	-	CAISRPGTGGYEQYF	TGTGCCATCAGTCGTCCCGGGACAGGGGGCTACGAGCAGTACTTC
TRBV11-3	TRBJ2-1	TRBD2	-	CASSLATGGAYEQFF	TGTGCCAGCAGCCTAGCGACCGGGGGGGCGTACGAGCAGTTCTTC
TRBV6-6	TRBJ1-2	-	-	CASIGVQNYGYTF	TGTGCCAGCATCGGGGTCCAAAACTATGGCTACACCTTC